Below are 8 T cell receptor beta chains sequenced from a single sample in a study of T cell responses to AZD1222 COVID-19 vaccine. Measured with immunoSEQ multiplex PCR; TCRdb has only the in-frame clones, and not every one. The sample shows 110,000 or so clones, about 91% of them seen only once. This specimen was peripheral blood, taken 28 days after the second AZD1222 dose. Receptors originate from an adult who received the AZD1222 COVID-19 vaccine.

The V call is TRBV5-6, the J call TRBJ1-3; D unresolved. The ends were cut back, 4 bases at V and 4 bases at J, with 9 bases in the middle. The CDR3 length is 13 residues. Germline-derived CDR1 and CDR2 are SGHDT and YYEEEE. Here the CDR3 DNA reads TGTGCCAGCAGCCCCACCGGGGGAAACACCATATATTTT. This translates into CASSPTGGNTIYF.

The CDR3: CASSEARRRDEQFF. For the CDR3, the DNA is TGTGCCAGCAGTGAAGCTAGGAGGCGCGATGAGCAGTTCTTC. The chain couples TRBV6-1 to TRBJ2-1; D is possibly TRBD2 (5 bases). V shed 0 bases and J shed 8 bases, with 11 bases lying between them. Germline V gene lookup returns CDR1 MNHNS and CDR2 SASEGT. The CDR3 has 14 residues.

This chain links TRBV11-2 with TRBJ2-1; 12 nucleotides align to TRBD2. The germline V gene has CDR1 SGHAT and CDR2 FQNNGV. The length of the CDR3 is 17 residues. V shed 4 bases, J shed 1 base, and the junction held 5 bases outside the gene matches. Here the CDR3 DNA reads TGTGCCAGCAGCTCTAGCGGGGGGGCCCGGTCCTACAATGAGCAGTTCTTC. It is translated as CASSSSGGARSYNEQFF.

V and J are TRBV7-2 and TRBJ1-1, with 9 bases identical to TRBD1. V was pared by 5 bases and J by 3 bases, with 4 bases of the junction left unmatched. This CDR3 has 14 amino acids. In germline, CDR1 is SGHTA, CDR2 FQGNSA. Here the CDR3 reads CASSRDRADTEAFF. As DNA, the CDR3 is TGTGCCAGCAGCCGGGACAGGGCGGACACTGAAGCTTTCTTT.

This clone was found once. This sequence joins TRBV27 and TRBJ1-1; D gene unclear. The CDR3 sequence is 13 residues long. V gave up 2 bases and J gave up 5 bases, with 9 bases separating them. In germline, CDR1 is MNHEY, CDR2 SMNVEV (reference sequence). Written as DNA, the CDR3 is TGTGCCAGCAGTTTACGGGCGAGAACTGAAGCTTTCTTT. Residues: CASSLRARTEAFF.

V is TRBV5-4 and J is TRBJ1-1; tentatively, D is TRBD1 (6 bases). The length of the CDR3 is 13 residues. CDR1 and CDR2 (germline): SGHNT, YYREEE (reference sequence). Trimming removed 3 bases at V and 5 bases at J, with 11 bases between. CDR3 residues: CASSSQGGTEAFF. DNA of the CDR3: TGTGCCAGCAGCTCACAGGGAGGAACTGAAGCTTTCTTT.

The chain combines TRBV2 with TRBJ1-6; 8 bases agree with TRBD1. The CDR3 runs 14 residues. Germline V gives CDR1 SNHLY, CDR2 FYNNEI. V was pared by 4 bases and J by 10 bases, with 6 bases of the junction left unmatched. Written as DNA, the CDR3 is TGTGCCAGCAGTGTACAGGGGGTTAGGTCACCCCTCCACTTT. It translates to CASSVQGVRSPLHF.

The genes are TRBV11-2 and TRBJ2-5; 10 nucleotides line up with TRBD1. V dropped 7 bases and J dropped 6; count of bases not matched to a gene: 11. Germline lookup yields CDR1 SGHAT and CDR2 FQNNGV. CDR3 length: 15 amino acids. The CDR3 sequence: CASKKETGGRKTQYF. As DNA, the CDR3 is TGTGCCAGCAAAAAAGAGACAGGGGGCCGGAAGACCCAGTACTTC.